This T cell receptor (beta chain) appears in the sequencing data of a study of cytomegalovirus exposure and HLA in healthy donors. In regard to this clone: The junction departs from germline at one end; a sequencing error may be responsible.

The study ran its PCR with 60 Vbeta and 13 Jbeta primers. Clones were sequenced by immunoSEQ multiplex PCR, and TCRdb holds only the in-frame ones, with some missing. The sample has roughly 200,000 clones, about four fifths seen once. The CDR3 loop spans 14 amino acids. Germline lookup yields CDR1 SSHAT and CDR2 FNYEAQ (reference sequence). V is TRBV7-7 and J is TRBJ2-5, with 7 bases matching TRBD2. Sequenced material: PBMCs. This receptor was obtained from a woman aged 18 to 35 in good health and CMV-seronegative. CDR3 nucleotide sequence: TGTGCTAGCAGCTTATCGGGCGGGAGAGAGACCCAGTACTTC. Encoded protein: CASSLSGGRETQYF. The full variable domain, completed using reference TRBV7-7 and TRBJ2-5, is GAGVSQSPRYKVTKRGQDVTLRCDPISSHATLYWYQQALGQGPEFLTYFNYEAQPDKSGLPSDRFSAERPEGSISTLTIQRTEQRDSAMYRCASSLSGGRETQYFGPGTRLLVL.